These 23 T cell receptor beta chains were all obtained from the same sample, sequenced in a study of tumor-infiltrating lymphocytes in primary liver carcinoma. It was unsorted whole blood that yielded blood RNA, and germline DNA was also extracted. cDNA specific to TCR beta was made from 450 to 500 ng of total RNA, with a constant-region primer employed for priming. A slightly modified ARM-PCR protocol with three nested multiplex PCR rounds produced these TCR beta libraries. Two initial PCR rounds of around 10 cycles each paired TRBV1-TRBV30 forward primers with a C-beta reverse primer. One entry per CDR3 protein, called by TCRdb with MiXCR from the multiplex PCR reads. The sample consists of more than 150,000 distinct CDR3 sequences, 50% to 75% of them appearing once. Specimen: peripheral blood. Source of these receptors: a man in his forties with primary liver carcinoma and hepatitis B virus infection.

In the case of this clonotype: One junction end does not reproduce the germline sequence, and a read error may be involved. The CDR3 protein is CASSQKRERRYEQYF. The CDR3, as DNA: TGCGCCAGCAGCCAAAAACGGGAAAGGCGCTACGAACAGTACTTC. This rearrangement joins TRBV4-1 to TRBJ2-7; maybe TRBD2 (5 bases). This CDR3 region has 15 residues. The germline gives CDR1 MGHRA, CDR2 YSYEKL.

This clonotype was counted only a few times. The rearrangement joins TRBV12-3 or TRBV12-4 to TRBJ2-3; a weak D match, TRBD2 (7 bases). The CDR3 sequence is 18 residues long. Trimming removed 5 bases from V and 5 bases from J, with 26 bases in between. The CDR3 region is CASSPGGRDVPFLDTQYF. Written as DNA, the CDR3 is TGTGCCAGCAGTCCGGGGGGCCGGGACGTCCCATTTCTAGATACGCAGTATTTT.

About this clonotype: The junction shows a germline mismatch at one end, possibly a read error. This rearrangement joins TRBV6-5 to TRBJ2-4; 10 bases align to TRBD1. Germline V gives CDR1 MNHEY, CDR2 SVGAGI. CDR3 length equals 15 residues. The CDR3 sequence is CGSSSQGQGMNFQYF. The CDR3 nucleotides read TGTGGCAGCAGTTCTCAGGGACAGGGGATGAACTTTCAGTACTTC.

This clonotype was seen only a few times. A read error may be the cause here, since a much bigger clone is one base away. The chain combines TRBV11-2 with TRBJ2-1; the D is unclear. This CDR3 is built from 12 residues. The germline V gene has CDR1 SGHAT and CDR2 FQNNGV. CDR3 sequence reads: CANSLGPNEQFF. In nucleotides, the CDR3 is TGTGCCAACAGCTTAGGACCCAATGAGCAGTTCTTC.

The genes are TRBV5-1 and TRBJ1-1; TRBD1 agrees at 7 bases. This CDR3 is 15 amino acids long. The germline V gene has CDR1 SGHRS and CDR2 YFSETQ. J lost 4 bases, V lost 0 bases, and 6 bases had no gene match. As DNA, the CDR3 is TGCGCCAGCAGCTTGGACCCGACAGGGACCACTGAAGCTTTCTTT. Residues: CASSLDPTGTTEAFF.

The table lists this clonotype with a few counts. The CDR3 ends on some other residue instead of the conserved phenylalanine or tryptophan, so this is likely a read error. DNA of the CDR3: TGCAGCGTTTCGGACAGGGGAAATGCGCAGTACCTC. This translates into CSVSDRGNAQYL. The rearrangement uses TRBV29-1 and TRBJ2-7; 9 bases align to TRBD1. V shed 5 bases and J 9 bases; nucleotides not matched to a gene: 8. Germline V gives CDR1 SQVTM, CDR2 ANQGSEA. CDR3 length equals 12 residues.

This clonotype occurred once. One end of the junction fails to match germline, which may point to a read error. CDR3 sequence reads: CPSSPSGTGYNEQFF. CDR3 nucleotides: TGTCCCAGTAGCCCTTCCGGGACAGGCTACAATGAGCAGTTCTTC. The V gene is TRBV11-2, the J gene TRBJ2-1, with TRBD1 matching over 8 bases. Germline V CDR1 and CDR2: SGHAT, FQNNGV. The CDR3 runs to 15 residues.

Details on this clonotype: Lacking the conserved final phenylalanine or tryptophan, this CDR3 likely reflects a read error. The chain couples TRBV7-8 to TRBJ2-5, with 9 bases matching TRBD2. With V trimmed by 5 bases and J by 5 bases, 9 bases remained unmatched. The CDR3 has 15 amino acids. Germline V gene sequence: CDR1 SGHVS, CDR2 FQNEAQ. The CDR3 loop is CASSQQLAGAETQYY. The CDR3 DNA sequence: TGTGCCAGCAGCCAACAACTAGCGGGTGCGGAGACCCAGTACTAC.

As for this clonotype: A read error may account for a junction end that differs from germline. The chain employs TRBV28 and TRBJ2-7, with TRBD2 as a possible D gene (5 bases). Looked up from germline, CDR1 is MDHEN and CDR2 is SYDVKM. The CDR3 consists of 15 residues. The CDR3 nucleotides read TGTGCTAGCAGTTCTACGTCCGGGAAACCCAACGGGCAGTACTTC. The encoded protein is CASSSTSGKPNGQYF. Complete variable domain (other parts from reference TRBV28 and TRBJ2-7): DVKVTQSSRYLVKRTGEKVFLECVQDMDHENMFWYRQDPGLGLRLIYFSYDVKMKEKGDIPEGYSVSREKKERFSLILESASTNQTSMYLCASSSTSGKPNGQYFGPGTRLTVT.

About this clonotype: A read error may account for a junction end that differs from germline. This sequence joins TRBV11-3 and TRBJ2-2; D is perhaps TRBD2 (6 bases). The CDR3 spans 15 residues. The germline V gene encodes CDR1 SGHNT and CDR2 YENEEA. The CDR3 DNA sequence: TGTGCCAGCAGCAACGGGACTCAGAACACCGGGGAGCCGTTTTTT. Amino acid sequence: CASSNGTQNTGEPFF.

The V call is TRBV30, the J call TRBJ2-7; the match to TRBD2 covers 10 bases. The V segment lost 4 bases and the J segment 2 bases; nucleotides outside the gene matches: 5. The germline V gene has CDR1 GTSNPN and CDR2 SVGIG (reference sequence). The CDR3 runs to 14 residues. CDR3 DNA sequence: TGTGCCTGGAATCGACTAGCGGGTCCCTACGAGCAGTACTTC. It specifies CAWNRLAGPYEQYF.

On this clonotype itself: A junction end diverges from the germline sequence, so it may reflect a read error. The chain links TRBV7-8 to TRBJ2-4; D is uncertain. The length of the CDR3 is 16 residues. Germline CDR1 and CDR2: SGHVS and FQNEAQ. The CDR3 sequence is CASSPSPRYAEKIQYF. The CDR3 bases are TGTGCCAGTAGCCCTTCCCCCCGGTACGCCGAAAAGATTCAGTACTTC.

This clonotype was seen a single time. An end of the junction differs from the germline gene, which may be a read error. The genes are TRBV11-2 and TRBJ1-2, with 10 positions matching TRBD1. Germline lookup yields CDR1 SGHAT and CDR2 FQNNGV. There are 15 residues in the CDR3. The CDR3 DNA reads TGTGGCAGCAGCTGGGACAGGGGTCCGCCCAGAGGCTACACCTTC. It translates to CGSSWDRGPPRGYTF. The whole variable domain, filled in from reference TRBV11-2 and TRBJ1-2, reads EAGVAQSPRYKIIEKRQSVAFWCNPISGHATLYWYQQILGQGPKLLIQFQNNGVVDDSQLPKDRFSAERLKGVDSTLKIQPAKLEDSAVYLCGSSWDRGPPRGYTFGSGTRLTVV.

A remark on this clonotype: A much larger clone differs from this one at a single base, so this may be a read error. The V gene is TRBV5-5, the J gene TRBJ2-7; D remains unclear. Germline lookup yields CDR1 SGHKS and CDR2 YYEKEE (reference sequence). The CDR3 length is 14 residues. CDR3: CASSLTGKAYELYF. In DNA, the CDR3 is TGTGCCAGCAGCTTGACCGGTAAAGCGTACGAGCTGTACTTC. The variable domain in full, completed from reference TRBV5-5 and TRBJ2-7, reads DAGVTQSPTHLIKTRGQQVTLRCSPISGHKSVSWYQQVLGQGPQFIFQYYEKEERGRGNFPDRFSARQFPNYSSELNVNALLLGDSALYLCASSLTGKAYELYFGPGTRLTVT.

This clonotype occurred a few times. The V call is TRBV6-5, the J call TRBJ2-1, with 8 positions matching TRBD2. CDR1 and CDR2 from the germline V gene are MNHEY and SVGAGI. This CDR3 spans 13 amino acids. The trim removed 7 bases at V and 10 bases at J, leaving 9 bases unmatched. This chain's CDR3 is CASTAGGQGEQFF. The CDR3, as DNA: TGTGCCAGCACGGCGGGAGGACAAGGAGAGCAGTTCTTC.

This chain uses TRBV14 with TRBJ2-1; a weak D match, TRBD2 (5 bases). CDR1 is SGHDN and CDR2 is FVKESK in the germline V gene. Deletions cut 4 bases from V and 5 bases from J, with 15 bases between. The CDR3 contains 15 residues. The CDR3 bases are TGTGCCAGCAGCCCCCGGACTTTACCTCACAATGAGCAGTTCTTC. Translation: CASSPRTLPHNEQFF. The whole variable domain, remainder taken from reference TRBV14 and TRBJ2-1, is EAGVTQFPSHSVIEKGQTVTLRCDPISGHDNLYWYRRVMGKEIKFLLHFVKESKQDESGMPNNRFLAERTGGTYSTLKVQPAELEDSGVYFCASSPRTLPHNEQFFGPGTRLTVL.

In this sample, this clonotype turned up a few times. A junction boundary mismatches the germline segment, possibly from a read error. CDR3 amino acids: CASSKGGEQYF. CDR3 nucleotides: TGTGCCAGCAGCAAAGGAGGCGAGCAGTATTTC. The V and J genes are TRBV7-9 and TRBJ2-7; D is perhaps TRBD2 (5 bases). The length of the CDR3 is 11 residues. The germline V gene has CDR1 SEHNR and CDR2 FQNEAQ (reference sequence).

Points on this clonotype: A read error may account for a junction end that differs from germline. This rearrangement joins TRBV4-1 to TRBJ1-4, with 11 bases lining up with TRBD1. The CDR3 contains 16 residues. CDR1 MGHRA and CDR2 YSYEKL come from the germline V gene. CDR3 nucleotides: TGCGCCAGCAGCCTCCTGGACAGGGGGCCTAACGAAAAACTGTTTTTT. This codes for CASSLLDRGPNEKLFF.

The rearrangement uses TRBV6-1 and TRBJ1-2; a possible D gene is TRBD1 (6 bases). Between the trimmed V and J ends, which lost 1 base and 10 bases, there was a span of 13 bases. From germline, CDR1 is MNHNS and CDR2 SASEGT. The CDR3 runs to 13 residues. In nucleotides, the CDR3 is TGTGCCAGCAGTGAAGTACAGGGTTTCGACTACACCTTC. Translated, it gives CASSEVQGFDYTF.

Ten or more counts support this clonotype. CDR3 in DNA: TGTGCCAGCAGCCTACAGGGAATGGGTCAGCCCCAGCATTTT. This codes for CASSLQGMGQPQHF. The rearrangement links TRBV6-6 to TRBJ1-5; tentative D call: TRBD1 (6 bases). The CDR3 runs to 14 residues. Germline-derived CDR1 and CDR2 are MNHNY and SVGAGI (reference sequence). The germline V and J ends were trimmed by 6 bases and 6 bases, with 15 bases remaining between them.

V usage is TRBV5-1 and J usage is TRBJ1-5, with D possibly matching TRBD1 (6 bases). Germline assignment: CDR1 SGHRS and CDR2 YFSETQ. Trimming cost V 1 base and J 1 base, with 9 bases left between them. CDR3 size: 15 residues. The CDR3 DNA sequence: TGCGCCAGCAGCTTGCAGGGGAGGAGCAATCAGCCCCAGCATTTT. Protein sequence: CASSLQGRSNQPQHF.

The chain uses TRBV7-8 and TRBJ1-6, with D hard to call. Trimming took 5 bases from V and 9 from J, leaving 17 bases between them. The CDR3 is 15 amino acids. The germline CDR1 and CDR2 sequences are SGHVS and FQNEAQ. The CDR3 nucleotides read TGTGCCAGCAGCGTAACTGGGGAGCAGGCTTCACCCCTCCACTTT. It encodes CASSVTGEQASPLHF.

As to this clonotype: This sequence may be a read error, since a much larger clone differs from it by one base. The chain is built from TRBV11-2 and TRBJ2-7; D is undetermined. Germline lookup yields CDR1 SGHAT and CDR2 FQNNGV. This CDR3 is 14 amino acids long. Deletions cut 2 bases from V and 4 bases from J, with 12 bases between. The CDR3 region has the DNA TGTGCCAGCAGCTTATTCTCAGAGAGATACGAGCAGTACTTC. This codes for CASSLFSERYEQYF.